The following is a T cell receptor beta chain sequence with its context. Antigen: not known. These data originate in a study of graft-versus-host responses after intestinal transplantation. Sequencing was performed with immunoSEQ multiplex PCR; in TCRdb, only in-frame clones are kept and a portion is missing. The sample lists more than 80,000 clones, roughly nine tenths occurring once. The CDR3 has 14 residues. The V end was cut by 4 bases, the J end by 4 bases, with 13 bases between. Germline-derived CDR1 and CDR2 are SGHRS and YFSETQ. The receptor was isolated from a human donor who received an intestinal transplant. Sequencing was performed on unstimulated CD4+ T cells sorted from spleen or lymph node cells, taken before intestinal transplant. V is TRBV5-1 and J is TRBJ2-3; tentative D call: TRBD2 (7 bases). CDR3 nucleotide sequence: TGCGCCAGCAGCGGGGGGGGCGTCGCAGATACGCAGTATTTT. This sequence encodes CASSGGGVADTQYF.